This record covers a single TCR beta chain. Its antigen is not identified. Trimming shortened V by 6 bases and J by 3 bases, and 12 bases separated the two germline ends. This CDR3 comprises 13 residues. CDR1 and CDR2 (germline): SNHLY, FYNNEI. The sample belongs to a study of cytotoxic CD8 clonotypes in ibrutinib-treated CLL. In the study overall: By median about 69 months, 12 had progressed and about 15 stayed remitted; responses had been 2 complete and roughly 25 partial.

Method: immunoSEQ multiplex PCR; TCRdb's copy keeps in-frame clones and lacks some. The sample has more than 8,500 clones, around 60% seen once. Findings of the study overall: Clonality went higher at ibrutinib response and then dropped back toward baseline at progression. Patients had baseline clonality above age-matched healthy donors, and this clonality moved with circulating CD8+ T-cell counts. Patients with sustained remission and those progressing were sampled at differing times.

This chain connects TRBV2 to TRBJ2-7; D possibly corresponds to TRBD1 (6 bases). The sequencing used PBMCs, collected before ibrutinib treatment. This sequence was found in a human donor with chronic lymphocytic leukemia. CDR3 sequence (DNA): TGTGCCAGCAGCGTAAGACAGGTCTACGAGCAGTACTTC. Translation gives CASSVRQVYEQYF.